This TCR beta chain was sequenced during a study of metastatic and nonmetastatic thyroid tumors. Study overall: Patients with malignant and benign thyroid disease provided blood and tumor or nodule tissue, whose repertoires were compared.

This clone was detected ten times or more. Its target is not known. The same CDR3 can be traced to other DNA sequences in this sample. Points from the study as a whole: Malignant tumors reportedly showed significantly higher TCR beta diversity than benign nodules in both blood and tumor.

CDR1 and CDR2 from the germline V gene are MNHEY and SMNVEV (reference sequence). V lost 2 bases to trimming and J lost 1 base, with 10 bases between them. The CDR3 length is 15 residues. All patients were treatment-naive before thyroid surgery. How the authors handled the data: Clinicopathological groups of papillary thyroid cancer showed CDR3 differences that were used to build a distant-metastasis classifier. Through MiXCR, TCRdb re-clonotyped the PCR reads. TCRdb, not the original authors, processed these V and J calls. The sample lists about 23,000 clones, 20% to 30% seen once, with approximately 12% in the top ten.

The chain is built from TRBV27 and TRBJ2-3; perhaps TRBD2 as D (6 bases). Sample: tumor tissue. The source is a male donor with papillary thyroid cancer or a benign thyroid nodule (not recorded which). Some clones in this sample may be carry-over from other donors' samples. Here the CDR3 reads CASSLLALGTDTQYF. CDR3 sequence (DNA): TGTGCCAGCAGTTTACTAGCGCTAGGCACAGATACGCAGTATTTT.